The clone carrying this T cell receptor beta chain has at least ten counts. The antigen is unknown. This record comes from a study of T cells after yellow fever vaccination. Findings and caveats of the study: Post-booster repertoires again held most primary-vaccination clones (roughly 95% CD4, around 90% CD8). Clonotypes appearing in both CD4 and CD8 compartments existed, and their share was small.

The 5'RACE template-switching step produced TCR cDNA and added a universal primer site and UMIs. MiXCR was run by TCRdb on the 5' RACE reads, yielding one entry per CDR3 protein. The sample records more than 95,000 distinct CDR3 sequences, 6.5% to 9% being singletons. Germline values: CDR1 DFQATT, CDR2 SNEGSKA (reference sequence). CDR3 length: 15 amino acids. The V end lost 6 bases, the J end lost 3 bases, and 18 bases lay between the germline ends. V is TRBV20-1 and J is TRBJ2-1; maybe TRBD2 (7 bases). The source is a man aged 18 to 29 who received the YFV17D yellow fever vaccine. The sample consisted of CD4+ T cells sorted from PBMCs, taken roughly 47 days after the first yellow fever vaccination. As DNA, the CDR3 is TGCAGTGCCCCTTCACCGGGGGGCCTCTACAATGAGCAGTTCTTC. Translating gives CSAPSPGGLYNEQFF.